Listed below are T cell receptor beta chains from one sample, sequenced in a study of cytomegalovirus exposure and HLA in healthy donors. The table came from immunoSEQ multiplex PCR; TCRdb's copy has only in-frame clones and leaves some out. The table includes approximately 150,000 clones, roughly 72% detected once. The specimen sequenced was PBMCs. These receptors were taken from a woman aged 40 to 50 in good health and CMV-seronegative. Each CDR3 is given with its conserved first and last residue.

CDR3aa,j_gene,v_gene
CASSLSDRGGEKLFF,TRBJ1-4,TRBV18
CASSGTGGRSDTQYF,TRBJ2-3,TRBV21-1
CATDLRDSQETQYF,TRBJ2-5,TRBV7-9
CASMFDRNTDTQYF,TRBJ2-3,TRBV2
CASSEGAGGRSYEQYF,TRBJ2-7,TRBV2
CASSARGQRETQYF,TRBJ2-5,TRBV9
CASSSGQSNTGELFF,TRBJ2-2,TRBV5-4
CASSIDRGGFF,TRBJ2-1,TRBV7-9
CASLRAGGITDTQYF,TRBJ2-3,TRBV5-1
CASSLSQLLNQPQHF,TRBJ1-5,TRBV28
CAIVNYGYTF,TRBJ1-2,TRBV27
CASSSRSGANVLTF,TRBJ2-6,TRBV19
CASSSFTGTIGQPQHF,TRBJ1-5,TRBV7-9
CASSEATVQQPQHF,TRBJ1-5,TRBV6-1
CASSPEGRSTDTQYF,TRBJ2-3,TRBV5-1
CASSDPLGTSGFFSYEQYF,TRBJ2-7,TRBV9
CASSLELAGLYEQYF,TRBJ2-7,TRBV5-1
CASRGTPLRAVLRAGHQAKYF,TRBJ2-7,TRBV9
CASSPDWTPDTQYF,TRBJ2-3,TRBV7-9
CASSLDRPYYGYTF,TRBJ1-2,TRBV5-1
CASSEGQNYEQYF,TRBJ2-7,TRBV25-1
CASSADDRLRNTEAFF,TRBJ1-1,TRBV19
CASSLGEGGGLIGYTF,TRBJ1-2,TRBV11-2
CASRPGTSTYEQYF,TRBJ2-7,TRBV14
CASSYRQGRADTQYF,TRBJ2-3,TRBV6-5
CASSEALAGTLPPREQFF,TRBJ2-1,TRBV6-1
CASSPSGTSGSGEQFF,TRBJ2-1,TRBV28
CASSLLAGTRNNEQFF,TRBJ2-1,TRBV27
CASSLRDSATYEQYF,TRBJ2-7,TRBV7-7
CASITAGGGETQYF,TRBJ2-5,TRBV6-1
CASSSIAGGPYEQYF,TRBJ2-7,TRBV28
CASTEGHRGEQFF,TRBJ2-1,TRBV2
CAWKSSYEQYF,TRBJ2-7,TRBV30
CASSSGGYTEAFF,TRBJ1-1,TRBV28
CASSQEQWGVGGDTQYF,TRBJ2-3,TRBV4-2
CASSLVPGGYEQYF,TRBJ2-7,TRBV5-1
CASSIEVGGRVNYGYTF,TRBJ1-2,TRBV19
CASRGLAGTGELFF,TRBJ2-2,TRBV6-1
CSAVRRERYNEQFF,TRBJ2-1,TRBV29-1